Below are 10 T cell receptor beta chains sequenced from a single sample in a study of cytomegalovirus exposure and HLA in healthy donors (TCRdb year 2017). Library generation was performed with the immunoSEQ multiplex PCR assay. A mixture of 60 forward primers for TCR Vbeta segments and 13 reverse primers for TCR Jbeta segments was used in the multiplex PCR. TCRdb provides this immuneACCESS table in a form limited to in-frame rearrangements. Some clones are lacking; in checked studies, under half of them reflect an unresolved V gene, and why the rest are absent is not known. This sample has over 120,000 clones in its table, and 75% of those were observed once. The ten largest clones add up to about 6.5% of the sample. Sequencing was performed on PBMCs. Source of these receptors: a man aged 25 to 40 in good health and CMV-seronegative.

The chain carries TRBV6-5 and TRBJ1-3; no clear D. CDR3 length equals 14 residues. Germline V gene data show CDR1 as MNHEY and CDR2 as SVGAGI. Trimming left V 6 bases short and J 4 bases short, with 13 bases between. CDR3 coding DNA: TGTGCCAGCAGCCAGGTCGGAACCGGAAACACCATATATTTT. Translating it yields CASSQVGTGNTIYF.

The V call is TRBV30, the J call TRBJ1-1, with unresolved D. Germline V gene lookup returns CDR1 GTSNPN and CDR2 SVGIG (reference sequence). This CDR3 has 13 residues. The V end was cut by 2 bases, the J end by 5 bases, with 12 bases between. The CDR3 is CAWSREGWTEAFF. CDR3 DNA: TGTGCCTGGAGTCGGGAGGGATGGACTGAAGCTTTCTTT.

In regard to this clone: The germline gene is not matched at one end of the junction; a read error may be the cause. The V call is TRBV30, the J call TRBJ1-4; 12 bases align to TRBD1. This CDR3 has 15 residues. Germline V gene lookup returns CDR1 GTSNPN and CDR2 SVGIG (reference sequence). The CDR3 is CAWDRGRVDTEKLFF. The CDR3, as DNA: TGCGCCTGGGACAGGGGGCGAGTGGATACTGAAAAACTGTTTTTT.

J is TRBJ2-7 and V is TRBV6-6; D not resolved. V lost 4 bases and J lost 2, with 6 bases in between. This CDR3 region has 12 residues. Germline values: CDR1 MNHNY, CDR2 SVGAGI (reference sequence). CDR3 in amino acids: CASSFSTYEQYF. The CDR3 DNA follows: TGTGCCAGCAGTTTCTCCACCTACGAGCAGTACTTC.

V gene TRBV7-9 combines with J gene TRBJ1-1, with TRBD1 identical over 7 bases. This CDR3 comprises 16 residues. Germline V lookup: CDR1 SEHNR, CDR2 FQNEAQ (reference sequence). The V and J ends lost 8 bases and 1 base, in that order; junction bases with no gene match: 13. CDR3 sequence (DNA): TGTGCCAGCGCGGGGTCAGCCGGGACAGAGAACACTGAAGCTTTCTTT. Translated: CASAGSAGTENTEAFF.

As DNA, the CDR3 is TGTGCCAGCAGCGTAGAGGGGGAGACTGAAGCTTTCTTT. Residues: CASSVEGETEAFF. The chain is built from TRBV9 and TRBJ1-1; a weak D match, TRBD1 (6 bases). The V gene lost 0 bases and the J gene lost 5 bases, with 8 bases spanning the gap. Germline V gene data show CDR1 as SGDLS and CDR2 as YYNGEE. This CDR3 spans 13 amino acids. Using reference TRBV9 and TRBJ1-1 for the parts outside the CDR3, the full variable domain is DSGVTQTPKHLITATGQRVTLRCSPRSGDLSVYWYQQSLDQGLQFLIQYYNGEERAKGNILERFSAQQFPDLHSELNLSSLELGDSALYFCASSVEGETEAFFGQGTRLTVV.

The chain carries TRBV14 and TRBJ1-1, with a possible D match to TRBD1 (6 bases). The CDR3 consists of 16 residues. From germline, CDR1 is SGHDN and CDR2 FVKESK. V was shortened by 3 bases and J by 5 bases, with 19 bases between the two germline ends. CDR3 bases: TGTGCCAGCAGCCACCTCTTAGGGGGAGGGGGTACTGAAGCTTTCTTT. Encoded protein: CASSHLLGGGGTEAFF.

The chain's CDR3 is CASSPQGNTEAFF. DNA for the CDR3: TGTGCCAGCTCACCCCAGGGGAACACTGAAGCTTTCTTT. This chain links TRBV18 with TRBJ1-1; a weak D match, TRBD1 (5 bases). CDR1 KGHSH and CDR2 LQKENI come from the germline V gene. This CDR3 spans 13 amino acids. The V end lost 3 bases, the J end lost 1 base, and 6 bases lay between the germline ends.

The genes are TRBV29-1 and TRBJ2-5; 11 bases are a match to TRBD2. The ends lost 7 bases at V and 7 bases at J; junction bases unmatched: 5. The germline V gene encodes CDR1 SQVTM and CDR2 ANQGSEA. The CDR3 sequence is 12 residues long. As DNA, the CDR3 is TGCAGCGCTAGACTAGCGGGGAGGACCCAGTACTTC. Residues: CSARLAGRTQYF. Full variable domain (outside the CDR3, taken from reference TRBV29-1 and TRBJ2-5): SAVISQKPSRDICQRGTSLTIQCQVDSQVTMMFWYRQQPGQSLTLIATANQGSEATYESGFVIDKFPISRPNLTFSTLTVSNMSPEDSSIYLCSARLAGRTQYFGPGTRLLVL.

V gene TRBV5-1 combines with J gene TRBJ1-1, with D unresolved. Germline V gene lookup returns CDR1 SGHRS and CDR2 YFSETQ. Trimming left V 2 bases short and J 1 base short, with 9 bases between. The CDR3 sequence is 14 residues long. The CDR3 region is CASSFALGNTEAFF. CDR3 in DNA: TGCGCCAGCAGCTTCGCACTCGGGAACACTGAAGCTTTCTTT.